Below, 17 T cell receptor beta chains from the same sample are listed, as sequenced in a study of blood T cell repertoires in COVID-19. Assay used: immunoSEQ multiplex PCR; TCRdb lists only in-frame clones, some missing. The sample lists some 200,000 clones, over 80% occurring once. Specimen: PBMCs or T cells enriched from blood (not recorded which). These receptors were collected from a man aged 18-30 years with acute COVID-19.

V usage is TRBV11-2 and J usage is TRBJ1-4; D possibly corresponds to TRBD1 (5 bases). Trimming left V 5 bases short and J 4 bases short, with 14 bases between. The CDR3 has 15 amino acids. Germline assignment: CDR1 SGHAT and CDR2 FQNNGV. The CDR3 region has the DNA TGTGCCAGCAGCATCCCGGGACTGCTTAATGAAAAACTGTTTTTT. Protein sequence: CASSIPGLLNEKLFF.

The CDR3 nucleotides read TGCGCCAGCAGCTTGGGATTTAGCGGGATTTACAATGAGCAGTTCTTC. Translated: CASSLGFSGIYNEQFF. The chain has TRBV5-1 and TRBJ2-1, with 8 bases matching TRBD2. This CDR3 has 16 amino acids. The J segment lost 4 bases and the V segment lost 0 bases, leaving 6 bases of the junction unmatched. Germline V gene sequence: CDR1 SGHRS, CDR2 YFSETQ.

This chain connects TRBV28 to TRBJ1-5; 7 positions match TRBD1. The CDR3 spans 17 residues. Trimming at V came to 5 bases and at J to 7 bases, leaving 17 bases not matched to a gene. Germline CDR1 is MDHEN and CDR2 is SYDVKM. CDR3 coding DNA: TGTGCCAGCAGTATGCAGGGTGGTGAACAGGGGAAACAGCCCCAGCATTTT. This sequence encodes CASSMQGGEQGKQPQHF.

V and J are TRBV2 and TRBJ2-5; a weak D match, TRBD2 (5 bases). CDR3 length equals 14 residues. V lost 3 bases and J lost 0, with 8 bases in between. Per the germline V gene, CDR1 is SNHLY and CDR2 is FYNNEI. The CDR3, as DNA: TGTGCCAGCAGTGAGGGAGCGTACCAAGAGACCCAGTACTTC. As protein: CASSEGAYQETQYF.

V usage is TRBV12-3 or TRBV12-4 and J usage is TRBJ2-3, with D possibly being TRBD1 (6 bases). The CDR3 extends over 12 amino acids. Trimming cost V 7 bases and J 10 bases, with 15 bases left between them. The CDR3 loop is CASTDTGSAQYF. CDR3 coding DNA: TGTGCCAGCACCGACACAGGGTCGGCGCAGTATTTT.

The genes are TRBV5-1 and TRBJ1-4; D is unresolved. This CDR3 comprises 15 residues. V dropped 1 base and J dropped 5 bases, with 12 bases sitting between them. The germline V gene has CDR1 SGHRS and CDR2 YFSETQ. CDR3: CASSLSGSQNEKLFF. In DNA form, the CDR3 reads TGCGCCAGCAGCTTGTCGGGGTCCCAAAATGAAAAACTGTTTTTT.

The chain couples TRBV5-1 to TRBJ2-1, with TRBD2 matching 11 bases. The germline V gene has CDR1 SGHRS and CDR2 YFSETQ. Trimming took 4 bases from V and 2 from J; bases not matched to a gene: 11. The CDR3 is made up of 18 amino acids. The CDR3 here is CASSKKEASGGTYNEQFF. The DNA of the CDR3 is TGCGCCAGCAGCAAAAAGGAGGCTAGCGGGGGGACCTACAATGAGCAGTTCTTC.

The J gene is TRBJ2-7, the V gene TRBV11-3; TRBD2 might be the D (6 bases). CDR1 is SGHNT, CDR2 YENEEA, per germline. The CDR3 has 15 residues. Trimming took off 1 base at V and 7 bases at J, with 17 bases between the two ends. In DNA form, the CDR3 reads TGTGCCAGCAGCTTAGGAATAGATGGAGGGCGAGAGCAGTACTTC. Its protein is CASSLGIDGGREQYF.

This clone showed up just once. CDR3 sequence (DNA): TGTGCCAGCAGCCCAACTCCGATATACACCGGGGAGCTGTTTTTT. Its translation is CASSPTPIYTGELFF. The chain links TRBV7-2 to TRBJ2-2; D gene ambiguous. V shed 5 bases and J shed 3 bases, with 13 bases lying between them. The length of the CDR3 is 15 residues. Germline CDR1 SGHTA, CDR2 FQGNSA.

The chain couples TRBV27 to TRBJ1-5; TRBD1 matches 9 bases. V dropped 6 bases and J dropped 5; count of bases not matched to a gene: 5. Looked up from germline, CDR1 is MNHEY and CDR2 is SMNVEV (reference sequence). This CDR3 is built from 14 residues. Written as DNA, the CDR3 is TGTGCCAGCAGGGGGACAGGGCTAGATCAGCCCCAGCATTTT. This translates into CASRGTGLDQPQHF.

Written as DNA, the CDR3 is TGTGCCAGCAGGCATAACAGGGGTAGGATCGCTGAAGCTTTCTTT. This sequence encodes CASRHNRGRIAEAFF. V gene TRBV28 combines with J gene TRBJ1-1; 7 bases align to TRBD1. Germline CDR1 is MDHEN and CDR2 is SYDVKM. Trimming at V came to 6 bases and at J to 6 bases, leaving 13 bases not matched to a gene. This CDR3 has 15 amino acids.

This clone was observed a single time. The chain joins TRBV19 to TRBJ2-3; TRBD2 agrees at 14 bases. V lost 8 bases, J lost 4 bases, and 2 bases stayed unmatched. The V gene's germline CDR1 is LNHDA and CDR2 SQIVND (reference sequence). The CDR3 is 14 amino acids. The DNA for the CDR3 is TGTGCCAGTGGGACTAGCGGGAGTGCAGATACGCAGTATTTT. This codes for CASGTSGSADTQYF. The variable domain in full, with the rest retrieved from reference TRBV19 and TRBJ2-3, is DGGITQSPKYLFRKEGQNVTLSCEQNLNHDAMYWYRQDPGQGLRLIYYSQIVNDFQKGDIAEGYSVSREKKESFPLTVTSAQKNPTAFYLCASGTSGSADTQYFGPGTRLTVL.

This chain connects TRBV23-1 to TRBJ2-6; perhaps TRBD1 as D (8 bases). Being an ORF, TRBV23-1 has a function that is uncertain. V shed 3 bases and J shed 1 base, with 16 bases lying between them. The CDR3 sequence is 18 residues long. In nucleotides, the CDR3 is TGCGCCAGCAGTCACCCCGGACAGGGAGGGTCTGGGGCCAACGTCCTGACTTTC. Translating gives CASSHPGQGGSGANVLTF.

This rearrangement joins TRBV19 to TRBJ1-2; a possible D gene is TRBD1 (6 bases). The CDR3 extends over 15 amino acids. Per germline, CDR1 LNHDA and CDR2 SQIVND (reference sequence). V was pared by 6 bases and J by 8 bases, with 22 bases between. The CDR3 region is CASRVRTDDGTGYTF. Here the CDR3 DNA reads TGTGCCAGTAGGGTTCGGACGGACGATGGGACAGGCTACACCTTC.

This chain uses TRBV11-1 with TRBJ2-1; 8 bases align to TRBD2. This CDR3 is 15 amino acids long. CDR1 SGHAT and CDR2 FQDESV come from the germline V gene (reference sequence). After removal of 7 bases from V and 4 bases from J, the junction contained 9 bases not matched to a gene. The DNA for the CDR3 is TGTGCCAGCACCCCAACTAGCGGCCCATACAATGAGCAGTTCTTC. Its protein product is CASTPTSGPYNEQFF.

V usage is TRBV5-1 and J usage is TRBJ2-7, with D hard to call. Trimming pared 4 bases from V and 6 bases from J, leaving 14 bases between. The V gene's germline CDR1 is SGHRS and CDR2 YFSETQ. This CDR3 is built from 13 residues. CDR3 sequence reads: CASSPFISGEQYF. As DNA, the CDR3 is TGCGCCAGCAGCCCTTTCATTTCGGGCGAGCAGTACTTC. The variable domain in full, completed from reference TRBV5-1 and TRBJ2-7, reads KAGVTQTPRYLIKTRGQQVTLSCSPISGHRSVSWYQQTPGQGLQFLFEYFSETQRNKGNFPGRFSGRQFSNSRSEMNVSTLELGDSALYLCASSPFISGEQYFGPGTRLTVT.

The sample holds one count of this clone. The chain links TRBV29-1 to TRBJ1-2; no clear D. The V end was cut by 2 bases, the J end by 6 bases, with 7 bases between. In germline, CDR1 is SQVTM, CDR2 ANQGSEA. The CDR3 consists of 11 residues. CDR3 region: CSVELENGYTF. CDR3 sequence (DNA): TGCAGCGTTGAATTAGAGAATGGCTACACCTTC.